This T cell receptor (beta chain) was recovered during a study of T cell responses to AZD1222 COVID-19 vaccine. Trimming removed 4 bases at V and 3 bases at J, with 14 bases between. There are 16 residues in the CDR3. Germline V gene data show CDR1 as SGHDT and CDR2 as YYEEEE. General study points: Repertoire collection took place solely once the T cell response had peaked. Clonal diversity was possibly underestimated; the donors were predominantly white British and more often female. Seropositivity was recorded at baseline in only a handful of AZD1222 recipients.

This clone has just one count. The target antigen is unknown. Generated by immunoSEQ multiplex PCR, the TCRdb table keeps only in-frame clones and is missing some. The profile shows 100,000 to 150,000 clones, less than 95% of them singletons. The source material was peripheral blood, sampled on day 0 of MenACWY control vaccination. The chain couples TRBV5-6 to TRBJ1-6, with D perhaps TRBD1 (5 bases). The sequence derives from an adult in good health. CDR3 sequence reads: CASSGGPINYNSPLHF. The CDR3 nucleotides are TGTGCCAGCAGCGGGGGACCGATAAACTATAATTCACCCCTCCACTTT.